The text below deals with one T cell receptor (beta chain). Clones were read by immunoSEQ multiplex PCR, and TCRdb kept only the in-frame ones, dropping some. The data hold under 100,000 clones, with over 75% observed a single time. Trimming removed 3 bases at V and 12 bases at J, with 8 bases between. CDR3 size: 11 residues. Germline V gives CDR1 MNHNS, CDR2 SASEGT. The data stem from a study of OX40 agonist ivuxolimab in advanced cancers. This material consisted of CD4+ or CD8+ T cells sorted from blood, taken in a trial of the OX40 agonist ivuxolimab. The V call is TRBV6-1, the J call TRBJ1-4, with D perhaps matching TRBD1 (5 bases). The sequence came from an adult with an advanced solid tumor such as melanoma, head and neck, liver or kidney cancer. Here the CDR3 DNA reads TGTGCCAGCAGTGAGGGGGGAGAACTGTTTTTT. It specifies CASSEGGELFF.